These 2 T cell receptor beta chains came from one sample sequenced in a study of T cells in Graves' hyperthyroidism and ophthalmopathy. Amplified TCR beta CDR3 regions derived from RNA transcripts. TCR CDR3 regions were first amplified by RT-PCR with HTBI primers. TCRdb analysed the multiplex PCR reads with MiXCR anew, one entry per CDR3 protein. This sample has approximately 700,000 distinct CDR3 sequences, with less than 20% found just once. Sequenced material: blood. Every receptor here comes from a man aged 18 to 29 with Graves' hyperthyroidism.

This clonotype was seen ten or more times. The rearrangement uses TRBV6-5 and TRBJ1-1; the D is unclear. The CDR3 length is 14 residues. Germline V gives CDR1 MNHEY, CDR2 SVGAGI. V lost 2 bases to trimming and J lost 0 bases, with 7 bases between them. CDR3 sequence reads: CASSYGRMNTEAFF. DNA of the CDR3: TGTGCCAGCAGTTACGGGCGGATGAACACTGAAGCTTTCTTT.

J is TRBJ2-1 and V is TRBV11-3, with 8 bases fitting TRBD2. J lost 8 bases, V lost 4 bases, and 10 bases had no gene match. Germline-derived CDR1 and CDR2 are SGHNT and YENEEA. The CDR3 length is 15 residues. CDR3 loop: CASSYGGETVHEQFF. In DNA form, the CDR3 reads TGTGCCAGCAGCTACGGGGGGGAGACGGTCCATGAGCAGTTCTTC.